The 27 T cell receptor beta chains given below trace back to one sample, sequenced in a study of T cell responses to AZD1222 COVID-19 vaccine. Only in-frame clones appear in the TCRdb table, and some are missing; sequencing was by immunoSEQ multiplex PCR. The table has fewer than 110,000 clones, 86% seen once. Material: peripheral blood, obtained on day 0 of AZD1222 vaccination. The receptors shown here come from an adult in good health.

The V gene is TRBV5-6, the J gene TRBJ1-1; D gene ambiguous. V dropped 2 bases and J dropped 1 base, with 15 bases sitting between them. CDR1 is SGHDT and CDR2 is YYEEEE in the germline V gene. The CDR3 consists of 16 residues. The CDR3 DNA follows: TGTGCCAGCAGCTTCTTTTACGCTGCTGCGAACACTGAAGCTTTCTTT. Its protein product is CASSFFYAAANTEAFF.

The chain couples TRBV19 to TRBJ2-7; TRBD1 matches 8 bases. V trimming: 5 bases; J trimming: 5 bases; junction bases outside the gene matches: 5. Germline CDR1 LNHDA, CDR2 SQIVND (reference sequence). CDR3 length: 13 amino acids. The CDR3 here is CASSPRTGNEQYF. The CDR3 coding sequence is TGTGCCAGTAGTCCCCGGACAGGGAACGAGCAGTACTTC.

The chain carries TRBV6-2 or TRBV6-3 and TRBJ2-5, with 10 bases fitting TRBD2. The V gene end was trimmed by 2 bases and the J gene end by 4 bases; junction bases not matched to a gene: 7. Looked up from germline, CDR1 is MNHEY and CDR2 is SVGEGT. The CDR3 consists of 16 residues. CDR3 sequence: CASSYQSGRVLETQYF. DNA for the CDR3: TGTGCCAGCAGTTACCAAAGCGGGAGGGTTCTAGAGACCCAGTACTTC.

The J gene is TRBJ1-3, the V gene TRBV3-1 (or the pseudogene TRBV3-2); no clear D gene. CDR1 LGHDT and CDR2 YNNKEL come from the germline V gene (reference sequence). The V end lost 3 bases, the J end lost 4 bases, and 13 bases lay between the germline ends. This CDR3 has 15 amino acids. The CDR3 region has the DNA TGTGCCAGCAGCCAGGATGGGATATCGGGAAACACCATATATTTT. This encodes CASSQDGISGNTIYF.

The J gene is TRBJ2-1, the V gene TRBV29-1, with D possibly matching TRBD2 (6 bases). Trimming cost V 6 bases and J 6 bases, with 15 bases left between them. Per germline, CDR1 SQVTM and CDR2 ANQGSEA. This CDR3 contains 13 residues. CDR3 protein: CSVAGLELNEQFF. The CDR3, as DNA: TGCAGCGTGGCGGGACTCGAGCTCAATGAGCAGTTCTTC.

The chain recombines TRBV2 with TRBJ2-1; D not certain. Germline V lookup: CDR1 SNHLY, CDR2 FYNNEI. Trimming removed 3 bases from V and 7 bases from J, with 13 bases in between. The CDR3 extends over 14 amino acids. The chain's CDR3 is CASSDSARLNEQFF. In DNA, the CDR3 is TGTGCCAGCAGTGATTCCGCCCGTCTGAATGAGCAGTTCTTC.

The DNA for the CDR3 is TGTGCCAGCAGTCCCGGGACTGTACCAGATACGCAGTATTTT. Its translation: CASSPGTVPDTQYF. The V call is TRBV27, the J call TRBJ2-3; tentative D call: TRBD2 (6 bases). The V end was cut by 5 bases, the J end by 4 bases, with 13 bases between. The CDR3 sequence is 14 residues long. Looked up from germline, CDR1 is MNHEY and CDR2 is SMNVEV (reference sequence).

This rearrangement joins TRBV18 to TRBJ1-3, with no clear D. Per the germline V gene, CDR1 is KGHSH and CDR2 is LQKENI. The V end was cut by 6 bases, the J end by 0 bases, with 18 bases between. There are 17 residues in the CDR3. The CDR3 DNA sequence: TGTGCCAGCTCGCCCCTATTGGACGTACGCTCTGGAAACACCATATATTTT. Amino acid sequence: CASSPLLDVRSGNTIYF.

This clone was detected only once. The chain combines TRBV6-2 or TRBV6-3 with TRBJ2-7; D gene ambiguous. Trimming took 7 bases from V and 1 from J, leaving 17 bases between them. The CDR3 loop spans 15 amino acids. Germline loops: CDR1 MNHEY, CDR2 SVGEGT. As DNA, the CDR3 is TGTGCCAGCATCCCCCGGCGAGACGGTTCCTACGAGCAGTACTTC. The encoded protein is CASIPRRDGSYEQYF.

The sample holds one count of this clone. V usage is TRBV11-3 and J usage is TRBJ1-1; 7 nucleotides align to TRBD1. Germline trimming cut 1 base from V and 1 base from J; bases unmatched to any gene: 6. This CDR3 has 16 residues. CDR1 SGHNT and CDR2 YENEEA come from the germline V gene. The CDR3 sequence is CASSLGAGTENTEAFF. CDR3 nucleotide sequence: TGTGCCAGCAGCTTAGGGGCCGGGACAGAGAACACTGAAGCTTTCTTT.

J is TRBJ1-2 and V is TRBV7-2, with D hard to call. Per germline, CDR1 SGHTA and CDR2 FQGNSA. The CDR3 runs to 14 residues. The ends were cut back, 3 bases at V and 9 bases at J, with 17 bases in the middle. CDR3 in DNA: TGTGCCAGCAGCTTCAGCGCCTCTTTCCCCCGCTACACCTTC. Amino acids: CASSFSASFPRYTF.

This chain uses TRBV18 with TRBJ2-7; D unresolved. The CDR3 length is 13 residues. Germline-derived CDR1 and CDR2 are KGHSH and LQKENI. V was pared by 0 bases and J by 2 bases, with 5 bases between. This CDR3 reads CASSPPVTYEQYF. The DNA of the CDR3 is TGTGCCAGCTCACCACCGGTGACCTACGAGCAGTACTTC. The full variable domain, in which reference TRBV18 and TRBJ2-7 provide the parts outside the CDR3, is NAGVMQNPRHLVRRRGQEARLRCSPMKGHSHVYWYRQLPEEGLKFMVYLQKENIIDESGMPKERFSAEFPKEGPSILRIQQVVRGDSAAYFCASSPPVTYEQYFGPGTRLTVT.

The chain recombines TRBV7-9 with TRBJ1-2, with unresolved D. V lost 5 bases to trimming and J lost 2 bases, with 6 bases between them. Germline CDR1 SEHNR, CDR2 FQNEAQ (reference sequence). The CDR3 is 12 residues long. CDR3 amino acids: CASSGENYGYTF. The CDR3 coding sequence is TGTGCCAGCAGCGGGGAAAACTATGGCTACACCTTC.

The genes are TRBV6-5 and TRBJ2-2, with TRBD2 as a possible D gene (5 bases). The CDR3 spans 15 residues. V was shortened by 6 bases and J by 8 bases, with 19 bases between the two germline ends. Germline assignment: CDR1 MNHEY and CDR2 SVGAGI. The CDR3 DNA reads TGTGCCAGCAGGGTGACTATCGTATCGGGGGGGGAGCTGTTTTTT. Protein sequence: CASRVTIVSGGELFF.

A few counts support this clone. This chain connects TRBV4-3 to TRBJ2-7; 7 nucleotides match TRBD1. The CDR3 consists of 13 residues. Germline V lookup: CDR1 LGHNA, CDR2 YSLEER. The trim removed 0 bases at V and 9 bases at J, leaving 5 bases unmatched. The CDR3 DNA reads TGCGCCAGCAGCCAAGAAGAGGACAGGTTGCAGTACTTC. It yields the protein CASSQEEDRLQYF.

For the CDR3, the DNA is TGTGCCAGCAGCTTATCCCGGGGGGGCGGGAATTACCACGAGCAGTACTTC. Translation: CASSLSRGGGNYHEQYF. The chain has TRBV11-2 and TRBJ2-7; 8 bases match TRBD2. The J segment lost 5 bases and the V segment lost 2 bases, leaving 14 bases of the junction unmatched. The length of the CDR3 is 17 residues. CDR1 and CDR2 from the germline V gene are SGHAT and FQNNGV.

This clone showed up just once. V gene TRBV9 combines with J gene TRBJ2-2; D may be TRBD1 (5 bases). This CDR3 is 13 amino acids long. Germline assignment: CDR1 SGDLS and CDR2 YYNGEE. V was trimmed by 1 base and J by 7 bases, leaving 8 bases between them. CDR3 DNA: TGTGCCAGCAGCGTAAGGGGTCACGGGGAGCTGTTTTTT. Protein product: CASSVRGHGELFF.

The chain recombines TRBV7-2 with TRBJ1-5, with 7 bases identical to TRBD1. The CDR3 covers 16 residues. Germline V gene lookup returns CDR1 SGHTA and CDR2 FQGNSA. V was clipped by 0 bases and J by 4 bases; unmatched bases: 6. The CDR3 here is CASSLAGRGNNQPQHF. CDR3 sequence (DNA): TGTGCCAGCAGCTTAGCGGGCAGGGGGAATAATCAGCCCCAGCATTTT. Based on the CDR3 plus reference TRBV7-2 and TRBJ1-5, the full variable domain is GAGVSQSPSNKVTEKGKDVELRCDPISGHTALYWYRQSLGQGLEFLIYFQGNSAPDKSGLPSDRFSAERTGGSVSTLTIQRTQQEDSAVYLCASSLAGRGNNQPQHFGDGTRLSIL.

The chain couples TRBV2 to TRBJ2-1; D is possibly TRBD1 (6 bases). Trimming left V 10 bases short and J 4 bases short, with 14 bases between. CDR3 length: 13 residues. Germline CDR1 SNHLY, CDR2 FYNNEI. The CDR3 sequence is CATRGAGYNEQFF. For the CDR3, the DNA is TGTGCCACCAGGGGCGCTGGTTACAATGAGCAGTTCTTC.

This chain uses TRBV5-1 with TRBJ2-7, with D unresolved. The CDR3 consists of 13 residues. V lost 0 bases and J lost 2, with 6 bases in between. From germline, CDR1 is SGHRS and CDR2 YFSETQ. The CDR3 spells CASSLGSTYEQYF. The CDR3 region has the DNA TGCGCCAGCAGCTTGGGCAGTACCTACGAGCAGTACTTC.

The gene calls are TRBV11-1 and TRBJ2-1; 15 bases are a match to TRBD2. The germline V gene encodes CDR1 SGHAT and CDR2 FQDESV (reference sequence). The CDR3 covers 15 residues. Trimming at V came to 5 bases and at J to 8 bases, leaving 4 bases not matched to a gene. In DNA, the CDR3 is TGTGCCAGCAGCCCAGGGACTAGCGGGAGGTATGAGCAGTTCTTC. Protein: CASSPGTSGRYEQFF.

J is TRBJ1-2 and V is TRBV30, with 10 nucleotides matching TRBD1. V lost 0 bases, J lost 4 bases, and 5 bases stayed unmatched. This CDR3 spans 15 amino acids. CDR1 is GTSNPN, CDR2 SVGIG, per germline (reference sequence). The CDR3 DNA follows: TGTGCCTGGAGTGTACTCAGGACAGGGGGCTATGGCTACACCTTC. Translating gives CAWSVLRTGGYGYTF.

This clone was picked up one time. The CDR3 bases are TGCGCCAGCAGCTTCTCTAGCGACGGGGAGCAGTACTTC. As protein: CASSFSSDGEQYF. The chain links TRBV5-1 to TRBJ2-7; tentative D call: TRBD2 (6 bases). Trimming left V 2 bases short and J 7 bases short, with 13 bases between. The CDR3 has 13 residues. The germline V gene has CDR1 SGHRS and CDR2 YFSETQ.

The chain recombines TRBV28 with TRBJ2-5, with 9 bases that match TRBD1. The trim removed 5 bases at V and 7 bases at J, leaving 14 bases unmatched. The CDR3 loop spans 16 amino acids. CDR1 MDHEN and CDR2 SYDVKM come from the germline V gene. The CDR3 region is CASSPTSATDRGTQYF. CDR3 sequence (DNA): TGTGCCAGCAGTCCTACTAGCGCGACGGACAGGGGGACCCAGTACTTC.

There are a few counts of this clone. The V call is TRBV7-2, the J call TRBJ1-6, with TRBD1 as a possible D gene (5 bases). This CDR3 has 16 residues. CDR1 and CDR2 (germline): SGHTA, FQGNSA. V lost 5 bases, J lost 10 bases, and 21 bases lay in between. The CDR3 bases are TGTGCCAGCAGCCTGACTCGGGACCCCCGGGGGTCACCCCTCCACTTT. Translated, it gives CASSLTRDPRGSPLHF.

The chain combines TRBV4-3 with TRBJ1-5; weak D call: TRBD1 (5 bases). The CDR3 has 15 residues. The germline V gene has CDR1 LGHNA and CDR2 YSLEER. V gave up 0 bases and J gave up 5 bases, with 11 bases separating them. The CDR3 DNA follows: TGCGCCAGCAGCCAAGACAGGGTTGGTTATCAGCCCCAGCATTTT. Protein product: CASSQDRVGYQPQHF.

V is TRBV29-1 and J is TRBJ2-1; TRBD2 matches at 13 bases. CDR1 is SQVTM, CDR2 ANQGSEA, per germline. The CDR3 is made up of 16 amino acids. V lost 5 bases to trimming and J lost 7 bases; unmatched junction nucleotides: 11. In DNA form, the CDR3 reads TGCAGCGTTCAACTAGCGGGAGGGTCGAATTGGAATGAGCAGTTCTTC. This gives the protein CSVQLAGGSNWNEQFF.